The sequence of this T cell receptor (beta chain) was determined in a study of regulatory T cells in long-lasting Graves disease. This clonotype was counted many times. The germline gives CDR1 ENHRY, CDR2 SYGVKD. The V end lost 6 bases, the J end lost 0 bases, and 18 bases lay between the germline ends. The CDR3 length is 18 residues. Relying on iRepertoire HTBI primers and Arm-PCR of CDR3 regions, the team built TCR beta libraries. TCRdb recomputed calls from the multiplex PCR reads with MiXCR, one row per CDR3 protein. The sample carries about 210,000 distinct CDR3 sequences, roughly 20% recorded once. The sample's time point: newly diagnosed GD, antithyroid drugs for less than 3 months. Researchers made the TCR library from RNA that was extracted from PBMCs. The same data also went into a second study, on T cells in Graves' hyperthyroidism and ophthalmopathy. That study reports: Initially, a first-round RT-PCR of the TCR CDR3 employed the HTBI primer set.

The receptor comes from a woman in her thirties with Graves disease. This chain uses TRBV10-3 with TRBJ1-6, with D maybe TRBD1 (5 bases). Sample: peripheral blood mononuclear cells (PBMCs), taken at new diagnosis, from a patient treated with antithyroid drugs. Here the CDR3 reads CAIRDSLSKGSYNSPLHF. In DNA form, the CDR3 reads TGTGCCATCAGAGACAGTCTATCGAAGGGCTCCTATAATTCACCCCTCCACTTT.